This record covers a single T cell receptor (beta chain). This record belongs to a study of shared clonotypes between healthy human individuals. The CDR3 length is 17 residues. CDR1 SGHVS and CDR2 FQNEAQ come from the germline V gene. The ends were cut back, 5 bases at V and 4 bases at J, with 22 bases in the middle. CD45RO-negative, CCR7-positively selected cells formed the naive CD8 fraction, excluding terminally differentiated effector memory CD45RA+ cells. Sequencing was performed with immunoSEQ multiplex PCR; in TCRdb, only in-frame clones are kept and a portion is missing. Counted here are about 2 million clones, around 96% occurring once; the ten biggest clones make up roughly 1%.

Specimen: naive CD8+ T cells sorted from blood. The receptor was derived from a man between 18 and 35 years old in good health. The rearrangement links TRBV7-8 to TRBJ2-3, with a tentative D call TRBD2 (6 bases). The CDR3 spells CASSPSRGSGTADTQYF. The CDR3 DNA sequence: TGTGCCAGCAGCCCCTCCCGGGGTAGCGGAACAGCAGATACGCAGTATTTT.